This T cell receptor beta chain came from a study of blood T cells in healthy people across ages. Notes on the study in general: Unsorted PBMC material precluded a definitive naive versus antigen-experienced comparison.

CDR3 length: 15 amino acids. Looked up from germline, CDR1 is LGHNA and CDR2 is YSLEER. Trimming removed 5 bases at V and 6 bases at J, with 17 bases between. The study drew donors from healthy Caucasian individuals in Russia aged roughly 6 to 90. Per sample, extraction of total RNA gave at least 6 micrograms in every case. Primed by a sample-barcoded 5' primer and a J-beta primer mix, a second PCR proceeded for 7 to 11 cycles. Every cDNA molecule carried a tag from a template-switch adaptor bearing 12 random nucleotides. TCRdb analysed the 5' RACE reads with MiXCR anew, one entry per CDR3 protein. The sample includes approximately 880,000 distinct CDR3 sequences, roughly 43% of them seen just once. Only a few counts were recorded for this clonotype. As yet, its antigen is unknown.

Sequencing input: blood. The origin of this receptor is a man aged 25 to 40 in good health. The rearrangement uses TRBV4-3 and TRBJ2-1; the D is unclear. CDR3 amino acids: CASSERTLPSNEQFF. CDR3 nucleotides: TGCGCCAGCAGCGAAAGGACCCTCCCGTCCAATGAGCAGTTCTTC.